One sample yielded the 2 T cell receptor beta chains listed below, sequenced in a study of graft-versus-host responses after intestinal transplantation. Sequenced by immunoSEQ multiplex PCR; TCRdb stores in-frame clones only, minus some. The sample records around 99,000 clones, approximately 88% being singletons. No cognate antigen is known for these TCRs. The sample here was unstimulated CD4+ T cells sorted from spleen or lymph node cells, taken before transplant. These receptors all come from a human donor who was the organ donor for an intestinal transplant.

The rearrangement joins TRBV5-1 to TRBJ2-6; D gene unclear. CDR1 SGHRS and CDR2 YFSETQ come from the germline V gene. V lost 1 base and J 1 base, leaving 0 bases between the germline ends. The CDR3 has 13 amino acids. In nucleotides, the CDR3 is TGCGCCAGCAGCTTGTCTGGGGCCAACGTCCTGACTTTC. It codes for CASSLSGANVLTF.

The chain has TRBV7-2 and TRBJ1-1; possibly TRBD1 for D (5 bases). The V gene lost 7 bases and the J gene lost 0 bases, with 9 bases spanning the gap. From germline, CDR1 is SGHTA and CDR2 FQGNSA. This CDR3 comprises 13 residues. CDR3 amino acids: CASKEGLNTEAFF. The DNA of the CDR3 is TGTGCCAGCAAGGAGGGACTGAACACTGAAGCTTTCTTT.